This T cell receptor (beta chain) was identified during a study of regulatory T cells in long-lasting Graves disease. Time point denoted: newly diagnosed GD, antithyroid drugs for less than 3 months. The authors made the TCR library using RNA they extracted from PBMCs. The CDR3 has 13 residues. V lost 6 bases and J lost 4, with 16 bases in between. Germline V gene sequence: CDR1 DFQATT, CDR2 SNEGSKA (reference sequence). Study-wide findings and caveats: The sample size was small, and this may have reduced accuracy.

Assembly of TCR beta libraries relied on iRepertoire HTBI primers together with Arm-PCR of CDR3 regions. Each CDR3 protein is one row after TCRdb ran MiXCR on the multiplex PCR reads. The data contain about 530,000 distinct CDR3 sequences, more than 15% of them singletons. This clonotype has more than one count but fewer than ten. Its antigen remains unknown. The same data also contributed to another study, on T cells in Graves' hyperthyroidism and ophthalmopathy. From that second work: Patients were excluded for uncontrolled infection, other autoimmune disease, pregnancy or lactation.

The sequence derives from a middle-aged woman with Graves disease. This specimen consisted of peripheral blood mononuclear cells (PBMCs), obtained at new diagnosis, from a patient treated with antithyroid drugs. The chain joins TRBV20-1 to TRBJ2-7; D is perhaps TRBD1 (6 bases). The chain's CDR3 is CSAPGHLGYEQYF. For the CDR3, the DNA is TGCAGTGCCCCGGGACATCTAGGGTACGAGCAGTACTTC.